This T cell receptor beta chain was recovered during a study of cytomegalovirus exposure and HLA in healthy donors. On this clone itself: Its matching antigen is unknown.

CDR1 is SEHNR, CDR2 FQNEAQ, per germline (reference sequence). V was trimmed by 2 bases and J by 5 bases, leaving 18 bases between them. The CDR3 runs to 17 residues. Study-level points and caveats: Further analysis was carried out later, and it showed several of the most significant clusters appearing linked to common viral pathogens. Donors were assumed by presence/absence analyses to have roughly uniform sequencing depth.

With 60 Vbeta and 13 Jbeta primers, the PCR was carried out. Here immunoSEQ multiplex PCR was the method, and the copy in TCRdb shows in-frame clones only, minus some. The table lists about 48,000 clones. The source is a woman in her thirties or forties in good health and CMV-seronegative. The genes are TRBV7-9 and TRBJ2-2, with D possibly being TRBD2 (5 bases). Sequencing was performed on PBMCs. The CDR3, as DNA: TGTGCCAGCAGCTTACGCGGGCCACCCGTGGATACCGGGGAGCTGTTTTTT. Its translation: CASSLRGPPVDTGELFF.